Each of the 24 T cell receptor beta chains below was sequenced from the same sample in a study of OX40 agonist ivuxolimab in advanced cancers. Data came from immunoSEQ multiplex PCR; TCRdb stores just in-frame clones and leaves some out. The sample lists over 85,000 clones; around 90% were seen once. The sample in question was CD4+ or CD8+ T cells sorted from blood, obtained in a trial of the OX40 agonist ivuxolimab. The source of these receptors is an adult with an advanced solid tumor such as melanoma, head and neck, liver or kidney cancer.

Comment on this clone: The same CDR3 arises from other DNA sequences in this sample as well. This chain joins TRBV4-3 and TRBJ1-1; 8 positions agree with TRBD1. Trimming removed 2 bases from V and 1 base from J; junction bases left unmatched: 3. CDR1 is LGHNA and CDR2 is YSLEER in the germline V gene. The CDR3 spans 15 residues. The CDR3, as DNA: TGCGCCAGCAGCCAAACCGGGACAGGGAACACTGAAGCTTTCTTT. As protein: CASSQTGTGNTEAFF.

The chain recombines TRBV12-5 with TRBJ2-5; 7 bases line up with TRBD1. J lost 2 bases, V lost 6 bases, and 6 bases had no gene match. CDR3 length equals 14 residues. Germline CDR1 is LGHNT and CDR2 is FRNRAP. In DNA, the CDR3 is TGTGCTAGTGGCTCCGGGACAGATCAAGAGACCCAGTACTTC. It is translated as CASGSGTDQETQYF. Supplemented by reference TRBV12-5 and TRBJ2-5, the full variable domain reads DARVTQTPRHKVTEMGQEVTMRCQPILGHNTVFWYRQTMMQGLELLAYFRNRAPLDDSGMPKDRFSAEMPDATLATLKIQPSEPRDSAVYFCASGSGTDQETQYFGPGTRLLVL.

The chain is built from TRBV4-1 and TRBJ1-5; D perhaps matches TRBD1 (5 bases). From germline, CDR1 is MGHRA and CDR2 YSYEKL. V was pared by 0 bases and J by 2 bases, with 14 bases between. The CDR3 has 17 residues. The CDR3 region is CASSQDRSGGGNQPQHF. The CDR3, as DNA: TGCGCCAGCAGCCAAGATAGGTCGGGGGGGGGCAATCAGCCCCAGCATTTT.

V and J are TRBV11-2 and TRBJ1-1; 8 nucleotides line up with TRBD1. This CDR3 is 13 amino acids long. Looked up from germline, CDR1 is SGHAT and CDR2 is FQNNGV. Trimming at V came to 5 bases and at J to 4 bases, leaving 3 bases not matched to a gene. The CDR3 is CASSPDRVTEAFF. The CDR3 DNA is TGTGCCAGCAGCCCGGACAGGGTCACTGAAGCTTTCTTT.

This clone was observed once. J is TRBJ2-3 and V is TRBV11-2; TRBD2 agrees at 10 bases. Germline lookup yields CDR1 SGHAT and CDR2 FQNNGV. With 5 bases clipped from V and 2 bases from J, the junction kept 7 bases outside the gene matches. The CDR3 consists of 16 residues. CDR3 sequence: CASSPVAGGNTDTQYF. The CDR3 nucleotides read TGTGCCAGCAGCCCCGTAGCGGGGGGAAACACAGATACGCAGTATTTT.

The rearrangement links TRBV6-6 to TRBJ2-3; D gene unclear. The length of the CDR3 is 13 residues. Germline CDR1 is MNHNY and CDR2 is SVGAGI (reference sequence). Trimming pared 0 bases from V and 4 bases from J, leaving 5 bases between. The CDR3 sequence: CASSYSSADTQYF. CDR3 bases: TGTGCCAGCAGTTACTCTTCGGCAGATACGCAGTATTTT.

The chain employs TRBV5-4 and TRBJ2-1; 8 bases fit TRBD2. V shed 4 bases and J 6 bases; nucleotides not matched to a gene: 6. Germline lookup yields CDR1 SGHNT and CDR2 YYREEE (reference sequence). CDR3 length: 14 amino acids. The CDR3 DNA reads TGTGCCAGCAGCCATCCCGGGACTAGCAATGAGCAGTTCTTC. Protein: CASSHPGTSNEQFF. The full variable domain, completed using reference TRBV5-4 and TRBJ2-1, is ETGVTQSPTHLIKTRGQQVTLRCSSQSGHNTVSWYQQALGQGPQFIFQYYREEENGRGNFPPRFSGLQFPNYSSELNVNALELDDSALYLCASSHPGTSNEQFFGPGTRLTVL.

The chain employs TRBV5-1 and TRBJ1-1; 7 nucleotides align to TRBD1. CDR1 SGHRS and CDR2 YFSETQ come from the germline V gene. V dropped 3 bases and J dropped 1; count of bases not matched to a gene: 9. This CDR3 has 16 amino acids. The CDR3 sequence is CASSSWGTAENTEAFF. For the CDR3, the DNA is TGCGCCAGCAGCTCATGGGGGACAGCCGAGAACACTGAAGCTTTCTTT.

This clone was seen a single time. The V call is TRBV7-2, the J call TRBJ2-1; tentatively, D is TRBD1 (5 bases). This CDR3 is 14 amino acids long. CDR1 SGHTA and CDR2 FQGNSA come from the germline V gene. V lost 6 bases to trimming and J lost 8 bases, with 17 bases between them. CDR3 sequence reads: CASSSVGRADEQFF. The CDR3 DNA is TGTGCCAGCAGTTCCGTCGGCAGGGCAGATGAGCAGTTCTTC.

The chain employs TRBV28 and TRBJ2-3; D tentatively fits TRBD1 or TRBD2 (6 bases each). V was trimmed by 3 bases and J by 3 bases, leaving 10 bases between them. Germline V gives CDR1 MDHEN, CDR2 SYDVKM. The CDR3 is made up of 14 amino acids. The CDR3 region has the DNA TGTGCCAGCAGTTTGAGGGGGGTGACAGATACGCAGTATTTT. This sequence encodes CASSLRGVTDTQYF.

This clone was seen more than once but under ten times. This chain links TRBV7-9 with TRBJ1-5; D is unclear. Trimming cost V 4 bases and J 1 base, with 2 bases left between them. The CDR3 runs to 12 residues. CDR1 and CDR2 from the germline V gene are SEHNR and FQNEAQ (reference sequence). The CDR3 coding sequence is TGTGCCAGCAGCTGGAGCAATCAGCCCCAGCATTTT. This sequence encodes CASSWSNQPQHF.

The V gene is TRBV19, the J gene TRBJ1-5, with D possibly being TRBD1 (6 bases). Germline V lookup: CDR1 LNHDA, CDR2 SQIVND (reference sequence). The CDR3 extends over 15 amino acids. Trimming removed 9 bases from V and 4 bases from J, with 19 bases in between. As DNA, the CDR3 is TGTGCCAGCGAGGGCAGGGGATACGGGAATCAGCCCCAGCATTTT. Translation: CASEGRGYGNQPQHF.

This clone was observed a single time. The chain couples TRBV28 to TRBJ1-5; weak D call: TRBD1 (5 bases). The CDR3 loop spans 12 amino acids. Germline V gene lookup returns CDR1 MDHEN and CDR2 SYDVKM. The CDR3 region has the DNA TGTGCGGAGGGACGGAGCAATCAGCCCCAGCATTTT. Its protein is CAEGRSNQPQHF. Filled out from reference TRBV28 and TRBJ1-5, the complete variable domain reads DVKVTQSSRYLVKRTGEKVFLECVQDMDHENMFWYRQDPGLGLRLIYFSYDVKMKEKGDIPEGYSVSREKKERFSLILESASTNQTSMYLCAEGRSNQPQHFGDGTRLSIL.

CDR3 region: CASSVAHSGDTQYF. CDR3 nucleotide sequence: TGTGCCAGCAGCGTAGCCCATTCGGGGGATACGCAGTATTTT. This chain connects TRBV9 to TRBJ2-3; D might be TRBD2 (5 bases). Germline lookup yields CDR1 SGDLS and CDR2 YYNGEE. There are 14 residues in the CDR3. V was clipped by 0 bases and J by 6 bases, with 11 bases between them.

The chain uses TRBV27 and TRBJ2-1; 7 nucleotides align to TRBD1. Germline V gene data show CDR1 as MNHEY and CDR2 as SMNVEV (reference sequence). V gave up 0 bases and J gave up 10 bases; unmatched junction bases: 6. This CDR3 comprises 14 residues. The DNA for the CDR3 is TGTGCCAGCAGTTTATCGAGGGACAGCTCCGAGCAGTTCTTC. Its protein is CASSLSRDSSEQFF.

This clone was counted only a few times. This chain connects TRBV28 to TRBJ2-7; 7 nucleotides agree with TRBD2. The V and J ends lost 9 bases and 0 bases, in that order; junction bases with no gene match: 5. Germline V CDR1 and CDR2: MDHEN, SYDVKM. The CDR3 sequence is 13 residues long. CDR3 sequence: CASAPGGSYEQYF. The CDR3 region has the DNA TGTGCCAGTGCCCCGGGAGGCTCCTACGAGCAGTACTTC.

As to this clone: Other DNA sequences of this sample code for an identical CDR3. The chain is built from TRBV5-1 and TRBJ2-2, with unresolved D. Germline CDR1 and CDR2: SGHRS and YFSETQ. The V and J ends lost 2 bases and 0 bases respectively, with 5 bases between them. CDR3 length equals 14 residues. The DNA for the CDR3 is TGCGCCAGCAGCTTAGGGTCGAACACCGGGGAGCTGTTTTTT. This gives the protein CASSLGSNTGELFF.

The rearrangement joins TRBV7-2 to TRBJ2-1, with D tentatively TRBD2 (6 bases). Trimming stripped 2 bases from V and 2 bases from J, with 10 bases between. From germline, CDR1 is SGHTA and CDR2 FQGNSA. CDR3 length: 15 amino acids. For the CDR3, the DNA is TGTGCCAGCAGCTTAATTAGCGGACCCTACAATGAGCAGTTCTTC. Its translation: CASSLISGPYNEQFF.

The chain couples TRBV11-3 to TRBJ2-1; D perhaps matches TRBD2 (6 bases). Trimming took off 5 bases at V and 6 bases at J, with 14 bases between the two ends. Germline CDR1 reads SGHNT; CDR2 reads YENEEA. This CDR3 spans 14 amino acids. CDR3 in amino acids: CASSPEDYSNEQFF. The CDR3 nucleotides read TGTGCCAGCAGCCCCGAGGACTACTCCAATGAGCAGTTCTTC.

The chain couples TRBV19 to TRBJ2-5; TRBD2 matches at 13 bases. V lost 5 bases to trimming and J lost 5 bases; unmatched junction nucleotides: 2. Germline V gives CDR1 LNHDA, CDR2 SQIVND (reference sequence). The CDR3 has 14 residues. The CDR3 bases are TGTGCCAGTAGTGAGACTAGCGGGAGGGAGACCCAGTACTTC. Translation: CASSETSGRETQYF.

The gene calls are TRBV28 and TRBJ1-2, with TRBD1 as a possible D gene (5 bases). Germline V gene data show CDR1 as MDHEN and CDR2 as SYDVKM. V was cut by 3 bases and J by 0 bases, with 8 bases left in between. CDR3 length: 14 amino acids. CDR3 sequence reads: CASSLGTTNYGYTF. The CDR3 nucleotides read TGTGCCAGCAGTTTGGGGACTACTAACTATGGCTACACCTTC.

This clone was detected only a few times. The rearrangement joins TRBV19 to TRBJ1-3, with D unresolved. Between the trimmed V and J ends, which lost 5 bases and 1 base, there was a span of 12 bases. The germline gives CDR1 LNHDA, CDR2 SQIVND (reference sequence). CDR3 size: 15 residues. The CDR3 DNA sequence: TGTGCCAGTAGTCGCCAATTGGGGTCTGGAAACACCATATATTTT. Its protein is CASSRQLGSGNTIYF. Based on the CDR3 plus reference TRBV19 and TRBJ1-3, the full variable domain is DGGITQSPKYLFRKEGQNVTLSCEQNLNHDAMYWYRQDPGQGLRLIYYSQIVNDFQKGDIAEGYSVSREKKESFPLTVTSAQKNPTAFYLCASSRQLGSGNTIYFGEGSWLTVV.

The rearrangement joins TRBV6-5 to TRBJ1-2; 9 bases are a match to TRBD1. This CDR3 is 14 amino acids long. Germline V gene lookup returns CDR1 MNHEY and CDR2 SVGAGI. The V gene end was trimmed by 5 bases and the J gene end by 8 bases; junction bases not matched to a gene: 9. The CDR3 DNA sequence: TGTGCCAGCAGTGAGAACAGGGGGCGTTACGGCTACACCTTC. It is translated as CASSENRGRYGYTF.

This chain links TRBV6-6 with TRBJ1-4; possible D gene TRBD1, 5 bases. CDR1 and CDR2 from the germline V gene are MNHNY and SVGAGI (reference sequence). The V end was cut by 7 bases, the J end by 10 bases, with 13 bases between. This CDR3 spans 12 amino acids. The CDR3 here is CASISWDGKLFF. The CDR3 DNA follows: TGTGCCAGCATCTCCTGGGACGGAAAACTGTTTTTT.